This passage covers 9 T cell receptor beta chains from one sample sequenced in a study of OX40 agonist ivuxolimab in advanced cancers. Library preparation used the immunoSEQ multiplex PCR assay. TCRdb carries this immuneACCESS record with in-frame sequences only. Its versions omit some clonotypes, under half of them owing to an unresolved V gene in the studies checked, with the rest unexplained. The sample profile shows 15,000 to 25,000 clones; 70% to 90% of them were found once. Approximately 50% of the sample is held by the ten biggest clonotypes. Sequencing used CD4+ or CD8+ T cells sorted from blood, obtained in a trial of the OX40 agonist ivuxolimab. The source is an adult with an advanced solid tumor such as melanoma, head and neck, liver or kidney cancer.

The chain couples TRBV4-1 to TRBJ2-7; 11 nucleotides match TRBD2. The V segment lost 2 bases and the J segment 0 bases; nucleotides outside the gene matches: 3. Germline lookup yields CDR1 MGHRA and CDR2 YSYEKL. This CDR3 is built from 16 residues. In DNA form, the CDR3 reads TGCGCCAGCAGCCAAAGCGGGACTAGCGGCTCCTACGAGCAGTACTTC. It specifies CASSQSGTSGSYEQYF.

The V call is TRBV11-2, the J call TRBJ2-1; no firm D call. CDR3 size: 13 residues. V lost 10 bases and J lost 6, with 16 bases in between. Looked up from germline, CDR1 is SGHAT and CDR2 is FQNNGV. CDR3 sequence: CATPRYGRNEQFF. The CDR3 DNA sequence: TGTGCCACCCCGCGCTACGGGCGCAATGAGCAGTTCTTC.

The chain recombines TRBV7-9 with TRBJ1-4, with D tentatively TRBD1 (5 bases). The CDR3 is made up of 15 amino acids. V was shortened by 5 bases and J by 6 bases, with 16 bases between the two germline ends. The germline V gene encodes CDR1 SEHNR and CDR2 FQNEAQ (reference sequence). CDR3 loop: CASSPAGRKDEKLFF. The CDR3 DNA follows: TGTGCCAGCAGCCCCGCAGGGAGGAAGGATGAAAAACTGTTTTTT.

V and J are TRBV7-2 and TRBJ1-2; D gene uncertain. V was shortened by 1 base and J by 9 bases, with 15 bases between the two germline ends. CDR3 length: 14 residues. Germline CDR1 SGHTA, CDR2 FQGNSA. The CDR3 coding sequence is TGTGCCAGCAGCTTAGGTCTTGCTCCCGGGAGCTACACCTTC. As protein: CASSLGLAPGSYTF. The variable domain in full, with the rest retrieved from reference TRBV7-2 and TRBJ1-2, is GAGVSQSPSNKVTEKGKDVELRCDPISGHTALYWYRQSLGQGLEFLIYFQGNSAPDKSGLPSDRFSAERTGGSVSTLTIQRTQQEDSAVYLCASSLGLAPGSYTFGSGTRLTVV.

This clone was recorded once. The chain links TRBV5-1 to TRBJ2-7; TRBD2 agrees at 8 bases. With 4 bases clipped from V and 5 bases from J, the junction kept 11 bases outside the gene matches. In germline, CDR1 is SGHRS, CDR2 YFSETQ. The CDR3 spans 15 residues. For the CDR3, the DNA is TGCGCCAGCAGCCCGCGGGAGCGGGAGATGAACGAGCAGTACTTC. Translating it yields CASSPREREMNEQYF.

The chain carries TRBV29-1 and TRBJ1-2; 7 bases line up with TRBD1. The CDR3 runs to 12 residues. The junction had 6 bases not matched to a gene; V was cut back by 7 bases and J by 4 bases. Germline V gene sequence: CDR1 SQVTM, CDR2 ANQGSEA. This CDR3 is CSASTGVYGYTF. The DNA for the CDR3 is TGCAGCGCTTCTACAGGGGTCTATGGCTACACCTTC.

The chain is built from TRBV4-1 and TRBJ2-7, with D possibly being TRBD1 (5 bases). The germline V and J ends were trimmed by 4 bases and 3 bases, with 13 bases remaining between them. This CDR3 spans 14 amino acids. Germline CDR1 is MGHRA and CDR2 is YSYEKL. The CDR3 protein is CASSPLGQGYEQYF. DNA for the CDR3: TGCGCCAGCAGCCCCTTGGGGCAGGGCTACGAGCAGTACTTC.

This sequence joins TRBV27 and TRBJ2-3, with TRBD1 identical over 7 bases. Germline CDR1 MNHEY, CDR2 SMNVEV (reference sequence). V trimming: 7 bases; J trimming: 3 bases; junction bases outside the gene matches: 1. There are 12 residues in the CDR3. The CDR3 is CASMTGTDTQYF. For the CDR3, the DNA is TGTGCCAGCATGACAGGGACAGATACGCAGTATTTT.

V gene TRBV28 combines with J gene TRBJ2-5; possibly TRBD1 or TRBD2 for D (5 bases each). Trimming took off 3 bases at V and 1 base at J, with 6 bases between the two ends. Germline V gene data show CDR1 as MDHEN and CDR2 as SYDVKM. This CDR3 spans 13 amino acids. CDR3 protein: CASSFGGQETQYF. For the CDR3, the DNA is TGTGCCAGCAGTTTTGGGGGCCAAGAGACCCAGTACTTC. Supplemented by reference TRBV28 and TRBJ2-5, the full variable domain reads DVKVTQSSRYLVKRTGEKVFLECVQDMDHENMFWYRQDPGLGLRLIYFSYDVKMKEKGDIPEGYSVSREKKERFSLILESASTNQTSMYLCASSFGGQETQYFGPGTRLLVL.